This T cell receptor (beta chain) was sequenced for a study of T cell repertoires in cytomegalovirus infection (dated by TCRdb to the late 2010s). In the study overall: Alongside well-studied HLA-B-restricted epitopes, the peptide stimulations were aimed at recently identified HLA-C-restricted CMV epitopes, whose presentation resists viral immunomodulation. Donor HLA type was relevant to the analysis, as public TCR beta signatures indicated carriage of CMV infection together with the matching HLA type.

The paper's findings and limits, for the study overall: In both this cohort and an independent cohort of 300 to 450 donors, the cumulative frequency of public TCR beta family members distinguished carriers of CMV infection plus the relevant HLA type. The ex vivo response was dominated by HLA-C-restricted CMV-specific TCR beta clonotypes, which also provided the single most frequent clonotype in two of eight donors.

CDR1 and CDR2, looked up from the germline V gene, are MNHEY and SVGAGI. Germline trimming: 6 bases from V, 0 bases from J; junction bases outside gene matches: 3. The CDR3, from cysteine to phenylalanine, totals 15 residues. Solely the CDR3 DNA is kept, with 45 bases framed from the first base. The data were produced on an Illumina HiSeq 1500. The raw public reads went through TCRdb reprocessing: fastp at Q25, MiXCR clone calling, in-frame beta chains kept. All rows with the same CDR3 protein become a single entry with the most common DNA and genes. For this sample there are 110,000 to 150,000 distinct CDR3 sequences; around 32% appear just once. The top ten hold around 50% of the sample. This clonotype was counted only a few times. It lacks a known antigen. No quality values exist for individual bases; no much larger clone is one base distant. What this sample's treatment or condition label stands for: in vitro stimulation with specific CMV peptide epitopes to enrich CMV-specific T cells.

The clonotype originates from a human donor in good health (CMV status not recorded). Some clones in this sample may be carry-over from other donors' samples. The sample was CD8+ T cells from cultured PBMCs, taken from culture after CMV antigen stimulation. The chain links TRBV6-5 with TRBJ2-3, with 10 bases matching TRBD2. CDR3 sequence: CASSQLAGSTDTQYF. The nucleotides read TGTGCCAGCAGCCAACTAGCGGGGAGCACAGATACGCAGTATTTT.